Listed here are 19 T cell receptor beta chains from one sample, sequenced in a study of blood T cell repertoires in COVID-19. Produced via immunoSEQ multiplex PCR; TCRdb's table is partial and in-frame only. The sample holds some 140,000 clones, over 75% seen once. The sample comprised peripheral blood. These receptors all stem from a man aged 55-75 years with COVID-19, enrolled during active disease.

Of note for this clone: Germline is not matched at one junction end, which may reflect a read error. The rearrangement joins TRBV7-7 to TRBJ2-5, with D possibly being TRBD1 (7 bases). Germline assignment: CDR1 SSHAT and CDR2 FNYEAQ (reference sequence). CDR3 size: 14 residues. CDR3 DNA: TGTGCTAGCAGCTTCTCAGGGGGGCGGGAGACCCAGTACTTC. Translated, it gives CASSFSGGRETQYF.

The V call is TRBV5-1, the J call TRBJ1-2; 7 bases line up with TRBD1. Trimming cost V 5 bases and J 7 bases; bases outside gene matches: 11. The CDR3 totals 14 residues. Per germline, CDR1 SGHRS and CDR2 YFSETQ. CDR3 DNA: TGCGCCAGCAGACGCCAAACAGGGGAGTTTGGCTACACCTTC. Translating it yields CASRRQTGEFGYTF. Complete variable domain (other parts from reference TRBV5-1 and TRBJ1-2): KAGVTQTPRYLIKTRGQQVTLSCSPISGHRSVSWYQQTPGQGLQFLFEYFSETQRNKGNFPGRFSGRQFSNSRSEMNVSTLELGDSALYLCASRRQTGEFGYTFGSGTRLTVV.

The chain combines TRBV10-3 with TRBJ2-7, with a possible D match to TRBD1 (5 bases). In germline, CDR1 is ENHRY, CDR2 SYGVKD. This CDR3 has 14 amino acids. V shed 0 bases and J shed 2 bases, with 8 bases lying between them. This CDR3 is CAISESTDPYEQYF. Here the CDR3 DNA reads TGTGCCATCAGTGAGTCGACAGACCCCTACGAGCAGTACTTC.

This chain uses TRBV6-2 or TRBV6-3 with TRBJ1-5, with unresolved D. Germline CDR1 is MNHEY and CDR2 is SVGEGT. The CDR3 covers 12 residues. V was shortened by 3 bases and J by 6 bases, with 6 bases between the two germline ends. CDR3 in amino acids: CASSYYLQPQHF. DNA for the CDR3: TGTGCCAGCAGTTATTATCTTCAGCCCCAGCATTTT.

The V call is TRBV6-2 or TRBV6-3, the J call TRBJ2-1, with 13 bases aligning to TRBD2. Germline V gene lookup returns CDR1 MNHEY and CDR2 SVGEGT. This CDR3 has 16 amino acids. The junction had 7 bases not matched to a gene; V was cut back by 5 bases and J by 6 bases. CDR3 sequence reads: CASSPWTSGSSNEQFF. CDR3 DNA: TGTGCCAGCAGTCCGTGGACTAGCGGGAGTAGCAATGAGCAGTTCTTC.

V is TRBV15 and J is TRBJ1-5, with D possibly matching TRBD1 (5 bases). Germline V gives CDR1 LNHNV, CDR2 YYDKDF (reference sequence). Trimming took 7 bases from V and 2 from J, leaving 15 bases between them. The CDR3 loop spans 15 amino acids. The CDR3 is CATIKGGAGNQPQHF. Written as DNA, the CDR3 is TGTGCCACCATCAAGGGAGGGGCTGGCAATCAGCCCCAGCATTTT.

The chain recombines TRBV29-1 with TRBJ1-1; D may be TRBD1 (6 bases). The CDR3 consists of 16 residues. Trimming cost V 6 bases and J 4 bases, with 24 bases left between them. The germline gives CDR1 SQVTM, CDR2 ANQGSEA. The DNA of the CDR3 is TGCAGCGTAGATCGGGGCTCCGGGACATTAAGCACTGAAGCTTTCTTT. Translation: CSVDRGSGTLSTEAFF.

This chain links TRBV9 with TRBJ2-7, with TRBD1 identical over 7 bases. J was trimmed by 3 bases and V by 0 bases; bases with no gene match: 3. Germline lookup yields CDR1 SGDLS and CDR2 YYNGEE. The CDR3 is 14 amino acids. The CDR3 loop is CASSVEAGGYEQYF. CDR3 nucleotides: TGTGCCAGCAGCGTAGAAGCAGGGGGCTACGAGCAGTACTTC.

The CDR3 bases are TGTGCCAGCAGCGTAACAGGGGCCCTGGGTAATGAAAAACTGTTTTTT. Its protein product is CASSVTGALGNEKLFF. This rearrangement joins TRBV28 to TRBJ1-4, with TRBD1 matching over 7 bases. Germline V gene data show CDR1 as MDHEN and CDR2 as SYDVKM. This CDR3 contains 16 residues. J lost 4 bases, V lost 6 bases, and 11 bases had no gene match.

The chain links TRBV7-9 to TRBJ1-4; D gene uncertain. The CDR3 is 12 residues long. Deletions cut 5 bases from V and 1 base from J, with 2 bases between. The V gene's germline CDR1 is SEHNR and CDR2 FQNEAQ (reference sequence). Here the CDR3 reads CASSRTNEKLFF. The CDR3 DNA follows: TGTGCCAGCAGCCGAACTAATGAAAAACTGTTTTTT.

V usage is TRBV7-9 and J usage is TRBJ2-2, with 12 bases fitting TRBD1. The CDR3 runs 19 residues. Germline trimming cut 5 bases from V and 6 bases from J; bases unmatched to any gene: 16. Germline-derived CDR1 and CDR2 are SEHNR and FQNEAQ (reference sequence). The chain's CDR3 is CASSMGQGALLYGAGELFF. The CDR3, as DNA: TGTGCCAGCAGCATGGGACAGGGGGCCCTATTATATGGGGCCGGGGAGCTGTTTTTT. The full variable domain, in which reference TRBV7-9 and TRBJ2-2 provide the parts outside the CDR3, is DTGVSQNPRHKITKRGQNVTFRCDPISEHNRLYWYRQTLGQGPEFLTYFQNEAQLEKSRLLSDRFSAERPKGSFSTLEIQRTEQGDSAMYLCASSMGQGALLYGAGELFFGEGSRLTVL.

The J gene is TRBJ1-4, the V gene TRBV10-2; D is unclear. Germline V CDR1 and CDR2: WSHSY, SAAADI. CDR3 length: 12 amino acids. V dropped 9 bases and J dropped 10 bases, with 15 bases sitting between them. The CDR3 reads CASLQSGGKLFF. CDR3 bases: TGCGCCAGTCTCCAGAGTGGCGGAAAACTGTTTTTT.

The genes are TRBV7-3 and TRBJ2-2, with D unresolved. Trimming removed 1 base from V and 5 bases from J, with 5 bases in between. The CDR3 consists of 13 residues. Germline-derived CDR1 and CDR2 are SGHTA and FQGTGA. CDR3 loop: CASSLIGTGELFF. The CDR3, as DNA: TGTGCCAGCAGCTTAATCGGGACCGGGGAGCTGTTTTTT.

This clone occurred a few times. V gene TRBV7-9 combines with J gene TRBJ1-5; weak D call: TRBD1 (5 bases). Germline CDR1 is SEHNR and CDR2 is FQNEAQ (reference sequence). V was shortened by 5 bases and J by 5 bases, with 16 bases between the two germline ends. The CDR3 totals 15 residues. The CDR3 sequence: CASSPGGGIHQPQHF. CDR3 bases: TGTGCCAGCAGCCCTGGGGGGGGGATCCATCAGCCCCAGCATTTT. The whole variable domain, remainder taken from reference TRBV7-9 and TRBJ1-5, is DTGVSQNPRHKITKRGQNVTFRCDPISEHNRLYWYRQTLGQGPEFLTYFQNEAQLEKSRLLSDRFSAERPKGSFSTLEIQRTEQGDSAMYLCASSPGGGIHQPQHFGDGTRLSIL.

The rearrangement links TRBV4-3 to TRBJ2-3; TRBD2 aligns across 14 bases. J was trimmed by 2 bases and V by 1 base; bases with no gene match: 17. This CDR3 has 22 amino acids. CDR1 is LGHNA, CDR2 YSLEER, per germline. CDR3 sequence: CASSQGLAGGRIQQSLTDTQYF. The DNA for the CDR3 is TGCGCCAGCAGCCAAGGACTAGCGGGGGGGCGAATCCAGCAGAGCCTCACAGATACGCAGTATTTT.

The CDR3 here is CATSDQTGGNQPQHF. The CDR3, as DNA: TGTGCCACCAGTGATCAAACAGGGGGCAATCAGCCCCAGCATTTT. The V gene is TRBV24-1, the J gene TRBJ1-5, with TRBD1 matching over 7 bases. V shed 3 bases, J shed 2 bases, and the junction held 3 bases outside the gene matches. Germline V CDR1 and CDR2: KGHDR, SFDVKD. CDR3 length: 15 residues.

The rearrangement uses TRBV6-1 and TRBJ1-2, with D possibly matching TRBD1 (6 bases). The V end lost 5 bases, the J end lost 4 bases, and 17 bases lay between the germline ends. The germline gives CDR1 MNHNS, CDR2 SASEGT. The CDR3 is made up of 15 amino acids. CDR3 sequence (DNA): TGTGCCAGCAGTACCCCGACAGGATTAACCTATGGCTACACCTTC. Protein product: CASSTPTGLTYGYTF.

V usage is TRBV19 and J usage is TRBJ1-5; tentatively, D is TRBD1 (5 bases). Trimming stripped 5 bases from V and 10 bases from J, with 18 bases between. The germline gives CDR1 LNHDA, CDR2 SQIVND (reference sequence). The CDR3 covers 14 residues. As DNA, the CDR3 is TGTGCCAGTAGTTGGCAGGGCGAGAACAATCCCCAGCATTTT. Translated, it gives CASSWQGENNPQHF.

The genes are TRBV18 and TRBJ2-7, with D unresolved. CDR1 and CDR2 (germline): KGHSH, LQKENI. Trimming cost V 0 bases and J 6 bases, with 12 bases left between them. The CDR3 sequence is 14 residues long. CDR3 residues: CASSPPSTPGEQYF. As DNA, the CDR3 is TGTGCCAGCTCACCACCTTCAACCCCCGGCGAGCAGTACTTC.